The 29 T cell receptor beta chains in this list originate from one sample, sequenced in a study of vaccination and CD4 T cells after COVID-19. Treatment defined: approximately nine-day PBMC culture with coronavirus spike peptide pools or control peptides (ViraFEST assay). Antigen specificity for these receptors is unknown. Scientists ran DNA taken from cultured CD4+ T cells through the Oncomine TCR Beta short-read assay for sequencing. From the PCR reads, TCRdb called clonotypes with MiXCR, one entry per CDR3 protein. The table includes 20,000 to 30,000 distinct CDR3 sequences, approximately 64% detected once. This specimen was CD4+ T cells from blood, cultured in vitro, taken after SARS-CoV-2 vaccination. The receptor set was obtained from a human donor who received a COVID-19 vaccine.

This chain uses TRBV6-5 with TRBJ1-5; a possible D gene is TRBD1 (6 bases). The CDR3 contains 15 residues. Trimming cost V 2 bases and J 2 bases, with 10 bases left between them. In germline, CDR1 is MNHEY, CDR2 SVGAGI. The CDR3 reads CASSYRGAGNQPQHF. The CDR3 DNA is TGTGCCAGCAGTTACCGGGGGGCAGGCAATCAGCCCCAGCATTTT.

The chain uses TRBV20-1 and TRBJ1-2, with 7 bases lining up with TRBD1. V was pared by 5 bases and J by 8 bases, with 11 bases of the junction left unmatched. The CDR3 has 13 residues. CDR1 is DFQATT, CDR2 SNEGSKA, per germline (reference sequence). DNA of the CDR3: TGCAGTGCTCGACCTGGAGGGGGCGGAGGCTACACCTTC. Residues: CSARPGGGGGYTF.

This clonotype has just a few counts. The chain combines TRBV7-3 with TRBJ1-1; D not resolved. The CDR3 spans 13 residues. V was clipped by 3 bases and J by 0 bases, with 5 bases between them. The germline V gene has CDR1 SGHTA and CDR2 FQGTGA. The CDR3 loop is CASSLDMNTEAFF. CDR3 nucleotide sequence: TGTGCCAGCAGCTTGGATATGAACACTGAAGCTTTCTTT.

The chain uses TRBV5-4 and TRBJ2-5; D may be TRBD2 (6 bases). Trimming left V 4 bases short and J 5 bases short, with 9 bases between. Per the germline V gene, CDR1 is SGHNT and CDR2 is YYREEE (reference sequence). CDR3 length: 12 amino acids. For the CDR3, the DNA is TGTGCCAGCAGCGGGACTCAGGAGACCCAGTACTTC. This gives the protein CASSGTQETQYF.

In its sample, this clonotype was seen once. This rearrangement joins TRBV12-3 or TRBV12-4 to TRBJ2-5; TRBD1 agrees at 8 bases. The CDR3 has 17 amino acids. V lost 6 bases and J lost 3; bases outside the gene matches: 15. CDR3 in amino acids: CASSPSTGVVSKETQYF. As DNA, the CDR3 is TGTGCCAGCAGCCCCTCGACAGGGGTAGTTTCTAAAGAGACCCAGTACTTC.

The CDR3 reads CSAPTGGVYGYTF. The CDR3, as DNA: TGCAGTGCTCCCACAGGGGGCGTGTATGGCTACACCTTC. The V and J genes are TRBV20-1 and TRBJ1-2, with 9 positions matching TRBD1. Per germline, CDR1 DFQATT and CDR2 SNEGSKA (reference sequence). After removal of 5 bases from V and 5 bases from J, the junction contained 6 bases not matched to a gene. The CDR3 has 13 amino acids.

The chain carries TRBV19 and TRBJ1-5, with D unclear. CDR1 and CDR2 from the germline V gene are LNHDA and SQIVND (reference sequence). CDR3 length equals 15 residues. Trimming left V 0 bases short and J 5 bases short, with 11 bases between. CDR3 region: CASSIDRQFDQPQHF. The DNA of the CDR3 is TGTGCCAGTAGTATAGATCGGCAGTTCGATCAGCCCCAGCATTTT.

This chain joins TRBV6-4 and TRBJ2-3, with unresolved D. This CDR3 has 16 residues. V was pared by 0 bases and J by 0 bases, with 10 bases between. Germline loops: CDR1 MRHNA, CDR2 SNTAGT. The CDR3 sequence is CASSDSYRLSTDTQYF. The CDR3 region has the DNA TGTGCCAGCAGTGACTCTTACCGGTTGAGCACAGATACGCAGTATTTT.

This chain joins TRBV7-2 and TRBJ1-6; D might be TRBD1 (5 bases). The CDR3 runs to 18 residues. Germline V gene sequence: CDR1 SGHTA, CDR2 FQGNSA. Deletions cut 1 base from V and 1 base from J, with 14 bases between. The CDR3 loop reads CASSLVAGSGSYNSPLHF. CDR3 sequence (DNA): TGTGCCAGCAGCTTAGTAGCAGGGAGTGGTTCCTATAATTCACCCCTCCACTTT.

The chain carries TRBV7-2 and TRBJ2-2; TRBD2 aligns across 10 bases. Germline V lookup: CDR1 SGHTA, CDR2 FQGNSA. There are 17 residues in the CDR3. V shed 5 bases and J 5 bases; nucleotides not matched to a gene: 11. The CDR3 region is CASSPGQLAGATGELFF. The CDR3 DNA is TGTGCCAGCAGCCCAGGGCAGCTAGCGGGGGCTACCGGGGAGCTGTTTTTT. Looking up the rest from reference TRBV7-2 and TRBJ2-2 gives the full variable domain: GAGVSQSPSNKVTEKGKDVELRCDPISGHTALYWYRQSLGQGLEFLIYFQGNSAPDKSGLPSDRFSAERTGGSVSTLTIQRTQQEDSAVYLCASSPGQLAGATGELFFGEGSRLTVL.

The chain uses TRBV20-1 and TRBJ1-2; 10 nucleotides match TRBD1. The CDR3 runs 13 residues. Germline V gene sequence: CDR1 DFQATT, CDR2 SNEGSKA (reference sequence). With V trimmed by 5 bases and J by 4 bases, 4 bases remained unmatched. The CDR3, as DNA: TGCAGTGCTCCTCGGACAGGGGGCTATGGCTACACCTTC. Protein sequence: CSAPRTGGYGYTF.

V usage is TRBV4-1 and J usage is TRBJ1-1; D ambiguous. Germline values: CDR1 MGHRA, CDR2 YSYEKL. Trimming left V 4 bases short and J 8 bases short, with 23 bases between. The CDR3 extends over 16 amino acids. The CDR3 loop is CASSLTWEGEVLEAFF. The CDR3 bases are TGCGCCAGCAGCCTAACTTGGGAGGGCGAGGTCCTAGAAGCTTTCTTT.

This sequence joins TRBV19 and TRBJ1-2, with D perhaps TRBD1 (6 bases). The germline V gene encodes CDR1 LNHDA and CDR2 SQIVND (reference sequence). The ends were cut back, 6 bases at V and 4 bases at J, with 15 bases in the middle. The CDR3 covers 14 residues. CDR3 in DNA: TGTGCCAGTAGCTTCCGACAGGTTATCTATGGCTACACCTTC. It codes for CASSFRQVIYGYTF. Full variable domain (remainder filled in from reference TRBV19 and TRBJ1-2): DGGITQSPKYLFRKEGQNVTLSCEQNLNHDAMYWYRQDPGQGLRLIYYSQIVNDFQKGDIAEGYSVSREKKESFPLTVTSAQKNPTAFYLCASSFRQVIYGYTFGSGTRLTVV.

The rearrangement joins TRBV19 to TRBJ1-5, with 8 bases identical to TRBD1. The CDR3 loop spans 16 amino acids. Trimming at V came to 4 bases and at J to 0 bases, leaving 5 bases not matched to a gene. Germline-derived CDR1 and CDR2 are LNHDA and SQIVND (reference sequence). CDR3 nucleotide sequence: TGTGCCAGTAGTACAACGGGACAGGTTAGCAATCAGCCCCAGCATTTT. Translating it yields CASSTTGQVSNQPQHF.

The chain employs TRBV4-2 and TRBJ1-2; D may be TRBD1 (5 bases). The germline V gene has CDR1 LGHNA and CDR2 YNFKEQ. V gave up 1 base and J gave up 4 bases, with 13 bases separating them. The CDR3 covers 15 residues. The CDR3 nucleotides are TGTGCCAGCAGCCAAGGTGGGACGGGCGGCTATGGCTACACCTTC. Protein sequence: CASSQGGTGGYGYTF.

The chain couples TRBV6-1 to TRBJ1-3; TRBD1 might be the D (5 bases). The length of the CDR3 is 17 residues. The V end lost 2 bases, the J end lost 2 bases, and 16 bases lay between the germline ends. CDR1 is MNHNS and CDR2 is SASEGT in the germline V gene. Written as DNA, the CDR3 is TGTGCCAGCAGTGAACACCCCGGGGACCATACTGGAAACACCATATATTTT. It codes for CASSEHPGDHTGNTIYF.

The V and J genes are TRBV7-8 and TRBJ2-4; D ambiguous. This CDR3 comprises 14 residues. Germline CDR1 SGHVS, CDR2 FQNEAQ. The ends were cut back, 1 base at V and 1 base at J, with 5 bases in the middle. As DNA, the CDR3 is TGTGCCAGCAGCTTAGTGGCGGCCAAAAACATTCAGTACTTC. This sequence encodes CASSLVAAKNIQYF.

This rearrangement joins TRBV5-3 to TRBJ1-3, with 10 bases lining up with TRBD1. TRBV5-3 falls under the ORF class, with uncertain function. The CDR3 has 18 amino acids. Germline trimming cut 0 bases from V and 3 bases from J; bases unmatched to any gene: 9. CDR3 DNA sequence: TGTGCCAGAAGCTTGGGGGGCGACAGGGGGCGATGTGGAAACACCATATATTTT. This encodes CARSLGGDRGRCGNTIYF.

The chain employs TRBV10-3 and TRBJ2-7, with D perhaps matching TRBD1 (5 bases). The V and J ends lost 11 bases and 4 bases respectively, with 15 bases between them. The CDR3 is made up of 12 amino acids. Germline lookup yields CDR1 ENHRY and CDR2 SYGVKD. CDR3 in amino acids: CASQAGKYEQYF. As DNA, the CDR3 is TGTGCCTCCCAGGCAGGGAAGTACGAGCAGTACTTC.

This chain connects TRBV7-3 to TRBJ1-6; 7 bases line up with TRBD1. The CDR3 loop spans 14 amino acids. Trimming at V came to 5 bases and at J to 5 bases, leaving 3 bases not matched to a gene. Germline V CDR1 and CDR2: SGHTA, FQGTGA. Here the CDR3 reads CASSTGTDNSPLHF. CDR3 nucleotide sequence: TGTGCCAGCAGCACCGGGACAGATAATTCACCCCTCCACTTT.

The rearrangement joins TRBV20-1 to TRBJ1-2; TRBD1 agrees at 12 bases. The CDR3 is made up of 15 amino acids. The ends lost 6 bases at V and 4 bases at J; junction bases unmatched: 9. The germline V gene encodes CDR1 DFQATT and CDR2 SNEGSKA (reference sequence). The CDR3: CSAYGTGGDGYGYTF. For the CDR3, the DNA is TGCAGTGCGTACGGGACAGGGGGCGATGGCTATGGCTACACCTTC.

The V gene is TRBV15, the J gene TRBJ2-3; possible D gene TRBD1, 5 bases. Deletions cut 0 bases from V and 0 bases from J, with 7 bases between. The CDR3 is 15 residues long. Germline CDR1 is LNHNV and CDR2 is YYDKDF (reference sequence). CDR3 in amino acids: CATSRDRDSTDTQYF. CDR3 sequence (DNA): TGTGCCACCAGCAGAGACAGGGATAGCACAGATACGCAGTATTTT.

This clonotype has a handful of counts. The gene calls are TRBV20-1 and TRBJ2-2; 13 positions agree with TRBD2. CDR1 and CDR2 from the germline V gene are DFQATT and SNEGSKA (reference sequence). V trimming: 1 base; J trimming: 1 base; junction bases outside the gene matches: 3. The CDR3 spans 17 residues. The CDR3 nucleotides are TGCAGTGCTAGAGGACTAGCGGGGGGTCAGAACACCGGGGAGCTGTTTTTT. Translated: CSARGLAGGQNTGELFF.

The gene calls are TRBV7-8 and TRBJ2-5; TRBD2 matches at 8 bases. The CDR3 extends over 17 amino acids. Germline V gene lookup returns CDR1 SGHVS and CDR2 FQNEAQ. V dropped 0 bases and J dropped 5; count of bases not matched to a gene: 11. CDR3 amino acids: CASSLAVTTSVGETQYF. The CDR3 DNA is TGTGCCAGCAGCTTAGCCGTTACGACTAGCGTCGGGGAGACCCAGTACTTC.

This clonotype has a single count. The chain couples TRBV19 to TRBJ2-2; TRBD2 matches 13 bases. This CDR3 region has 18 residues. J was trimmed by 4 bases and V by 4 bases; bases with no gene match: 9. CDR1 and CDR2 from the germline V gene are LNHDA and SQIVND (reference sequence). The CDR3 is CASSKGTSGVRGTGELFF. For the CDR3, the DNA is TGTGCCAGTAGTAAGGGGACTAGCGGGGTCCGCGGCACCGGGGAGCTGTTTTTT.

The gene calls are TRBV2 and TRBJ2-7; D possibly corresponds to TRBD2 (7 bases). Germline lookup yields CDR1 SNHLY and CDR2 FYNNEI. V dropped 2 bases and J dropped 3 bases, with 14 bases sitting between them. The CDR3 totals 15 residues. CDR3 coding DNA: TGTGCCAGCAGTGAACAGGGAGGGGGGGACTACGAGCAGTACTTC. Amino acids: CASSEQGGGDYEQYF.

This clonotype showed up just once. The V gene is TRBV5-1, the J gene TRBJ1-2, with D maybe TRBD1 (6 bases). The V and J ends lost 4 bases and 3 bases respectively, with 16 bases between them. Germline CDR1 is SGHRS and CDR2 is YFSETQ. CDR3 length: 15 amino acids. The CDR3 sequence is CASSQRAGGDYGYTF. DNA of the CDR3: TGCGCCAGCAGCCAGCGTGCGGGGGGCGACTATGGCTACACCTTC.

A remark on this clonotype: A read error may account for a junction end that differs from germline. This chain uses TRBV6-5 with TRBJ2-7; 9 bases map to TRBD1. The CDR3 sequence is 16 residues long. The V gene's germline CDR1 is MNHEY and CDR2 SVGAGI. CDR3 protein: CASNYFYRDRDREQYF. The CDR3 bases are TGTGCCAGCAATTACTTCTACCGGGACAGGGATCGAGAGCAGTACTTC.

The chain carries TRBV7-8 and TRBJ2-1; tentatively, D is TRBD1 (6 bases). Between the trimmed V and J ends, which lost 6 bases and 0 bases, there was a span of 18 bases. The CDR3 has 17 residues. Germline V lookup: CDR1 SGHVS, CDR2 FQNEAQ. The CDR3 DNA reads as TGTGCCAGCAGTCCACAATTCAGGGGAGACTCCTACAATGAGCAGTTCTTC. It codes for CASSPQFRGDSYNEQFF.